A single sample is the source of the 26 T cell receptor beta chains below, sequenced in a study of shared clonotypes between healthy human individuals (dated by TCRdb to between 2020 and 2021). The library was obtained by the immunoSEQ multiplex PCR assay. Here the immuneACCESS table is served through TCRdb, limited to in-frame sequences with V and J called. Missing clones are a known gap in these copies; in checked studies unresolved V genes cover under half, and the rest lacks a known reason. Here the sample has about 990,000 clones; around 78% occur a single time. Together, the top ten hold 0.61% of the sample. Sequenced sample: memory CD4+ T cells from PBMCs. In light of the paper, this sample's cell subset or site label describes: CD45RA-negative fraction. The receptors were gathered from a man aged 18 to 35 in good health. Some clones in this sample may be carry-over from other donors' samples.

The chain recombines TRBV6-5 with TRBJ1-5; the match to TRBD1 covers 9 bases. This CDR3 has 15 amino acids. V lost 6 bases to trimming and J lost 2 bases; unmatched junction nucleotides: 5. Germline V gene data show CDR1 as MNHEY and CDR2 as SVGAGI. The CDR3 loop reads CASSPGQGRNQPQHF. The CDR3 DNA is TGTGCCAGCAGCCCGGGACAGGGTCGCAATCAGCCCCAGCATTTT.

The gene calls are TRBV28 and TRBJ1-5; D is unclear. CDR3 length equals 12 residues. V was cut by 6 bases and J by 7 bases, with 10 bases left in between. The germline gives CDR1 MDHEN, CDR2 SYDVKM. CDR3 coding DNA: TGTGCCAGCAGGGTGTCGGGCCAGCCCCAGCATTTT. Protein sequence: CASRVSGQPQHF. The full variable domain, completed using reference TRBV28 and TRBJ1-5, is DVKVTQSSRYLVKRTGEKVFLECVQDMDHENMFWYRQDPGLGLRLIYFSYDVKMKEKGDIPEGYSVSREKKERFSLILESASTNQTSMYLCASRVSGQPQHFGDGTRLSIL.

The rearrangement joins TRBV5-1 to TRBJ2-5, with 7 nucleotides matching TRBD2. The CDR3 loop spans 15 amino acids. Trimming took 5 bases from V and 9 from J; bases not matched to a gene: 16. CDR1 and CDR2 (germline): SGHRS, YFSETQ. The CDR3 DNA reads TGCGCCAGCAGTTTACCTCCTAGCGGCACAACGGCCCAGTACTTC. Amino acids: CASSLPPSGTTAQYF.

The chain joins TRBV2 to TRBJ1-1; D unclear. V dropped 5 bases and J dropped 2 bases, with 24 bases sitting between them. CDR1 is SNHLY, CDR2 FYNNEI, per germline. The CDR3 runs to 18 residues. For the CDR3, the DNA is TGTGCCAGCAGTCGAGTCCAAAATGTCGGACGGAAAAACACTGAAGCTTTCTTT. Its translation: CASSRVQNVGRKNTEAFF.

V is TRBV5-1 and J is TRBJ2-2; 12 positions match TRBD1. CDR3 length: 18 amino acids. Losses at the gene ends were 1 base for V and 4 bases for J; bases not matched to a gene: 8. Per germline, CDR1 SGHRS and CDR2 YFSETQ. Here the CDR3 reads CASSLLPGQGAGTGELFF. The CDR3 DNA reads as TGCGCCAGCAGCTTGCTCCCGGGACAGGGGGCCGGCACCGGGGAGCTGTTTTTT.

The chain combines TRBV7-3 with TRBJ2-3, with 7 bases that match TRBD1. CDR1 SGHTA and CDR2 FQGTGA come from the germline V gene. This CDR3 region has 17 residues. The junction had 11 bases not matched to a gene; V was cut back by 5 bases and J by 0 bases. DNA for the CDR3: TGTGCCAGCAGCCTTGGGACAGATCCTTCTAGCACAGATACGCAGTATTTT. Its translation is CASSLGTDPSSTDTQYF.

V gene TRBV19 combines with J gene TRBJ1-4, with D hard to call. Trimming took off 6 bases at V and 4 bases at J, with 9 bases between the two ends. The CDR3 consists of 13 residues. Germline V gives CDR1 LNHDA, CDR2 SQIVND (reference sequence). CDR3 loop: CASRDRHNEKLFF. The CDR3 DNA reads TGTGCCAGTAGGGACCGACATAATGAAAAACTGTTTTTT.

The chain combines TRBV20-1 with TRBJ1-1, with no clear D. The CDR3 spans 11 residues. CDR1 and CDR2 from the germline V gene are DFQATT and SNEGSKA (reference sequence). Trimming took 7 bases from V and 5 from J, leaving 11 bases between them. CDR3 sequence: CSERGNTEAFF. The CDR3 region has the DNA TGCAGTGAGCGGGGTAATACTGAAGCTTTCTTT.

The chain uses TRBV5-6 and TRBJ2-1; 13 bases agree with TRBD2. The V segment lost 2 bases and the J segment 8 bases; nucleotides outside the gene matches: 4. Germline V CDR1 and CDR2: SGHDT, YYEEEE. The CDR3 has 15 residues. CDR3 in amino acids: CASSLGLAGVYEQFF. The CDR3 bases are TGTGCCAGCAGCTTAGGACTAGCGGGAGTTTATGAGCAGTTCTTC. The variable domain in full, completed from reference TRBV5-6 and TRBJ2-1, reads DAGVTQSPTHLIKTRGQQVTLRCSPKSGHDTVSWYQQALGQGPQFIFQYYEEEERQRGNFPDRFSGHQFPNYSSELNVNALLLGDSALYLCASSLGLAGVYEQFFGPGTRLTVL.

This clone showed up just once. J is TRBJ2-7 and V is TRBV9; the match to TRBD2 covers 12 bases. The ends lost 4 bases at V and 5 bases at J; junction bases unmatched: 10. CDR3 length equals 16 residues. Germline V gene lookup returns CDR1 SGDLS and CDR2 YYNGEE. The CDR3 coding sequence is TGTGCCAGCAGCCCGACTAGCGGGAGCACGGGGAACGAGCAGTACTTC. Its protein is CASSPTSGSTGNEQYF.

The gene calls are TRBV7-2 and TRBJ2-4; the match to TRBD2 covers 11 bases. CDR1 SGHTA and CDR2 FQGNSA come from the germline V gene. J was trimmed by 3 bases and V by 5 bases; bases with no gene match: 6. This CDR3 region has 16 residues. CDR3 sequence: CASSNLAGGDKNIQYF. DNA for the CDR3: TGTGCCAGCAGCAACCTAGCGGGAGGTGACAAAAACATTCAGTACTTC. The full variable domain, rest sourced from reference TRBV7-2 and TRBJ2-4, is GAGVSQSPSNKVTEKGKDVELRCDPISGHTALYWYRQSLGQGLEFLIYFQGNSAPDKSGLPSDRFSAERTGGSVSTLTIQRTQQEDSAVYLCASSNLAGGDKNIQYFGAGTRLSVL.

The CDR3 sequence is CASSPGTGETSGNTIYF. The CDR3 nucleotides are TGTGCCAGCTCACCCGGGACAGGGGAGACCTCTGGAAACACCATATATTTT. The chain employs TRBV18 and TRBJ1-3; 10 bases match TRBD1. The CDR3 sequence is 17 residues long. J gave up 0 bases and V 3 bases, and 5 bases lay outside the gene matches. The germline V gene encodes CDR1 KGHSH and CDR2 LQKENI.

This clone appeared once. This chain connects TRBV14 to TRBJ1-1; 9 nucleotides agree with TRBD1. J was trimmed by 3 bases and V by 3 bases; bases with no gene match: 5. The CDR3 covers 15 residues. Germline V lookup: CDR1 SGHDN, CDR2 FVKESK. This CDR3 reads CASSHAQGAHTEAFF. DNA of the CDR3: TGTGCCAGCAGCCATGCACAGGGGGCGCACACTGAAGCTTTCTTT.

This chain uses TRBV11-1 with TRBJ2-7; D possibly corresponds to TRBD1 (8 bases). CDR3 length: 14 residues. Trimming removed 3 bases at V and 6 bases at J, with 15 bases between. Germline V gene data show CDR1 as SGHAT and CDR2 as FQDESV (reference sequence). CDR3 sequence (DNA): TGTGCCAGCAGCTTGTTGACAGGGGAGGGCGAGCAGTACTTC. Translated: CASSLLTGEGEQYF.

This chain connects TRBV28 to TRBJ1-1; a possible D gene is TRBD1 (5 bases). The CDR3 contains 13 residues. CDR1 and CDR2 from the germline V gene are MDHEN and SYDVKM. V was trimmed by 7 bases and J by 3 bases, leaving 12 bases between them. The CDR3 DNA is TGTGCCAGCAAGACTGGGGCTGACACTGAAGCTTTCTTT. Its protein product is CASKTGADTEAFF.

Points on this clone: Only one base separates this from a far larger clonotype, so it likely reflects a read error. The sample holds other DNA sequences that translate to the same CDR3. V usage is TRBV7-2 and J usage is TRBJ2-5; D ambiguous. V gave up 5 bases and J gave up 2 bases, with 3 bases separating them. Germline lookup yields CDR1 SGHTA and CDR2 FQGNSA. There are 11 residues in the CDR3. The CDR3 is CASSVQETQYF. CDR3 sequence (DNA): TGTGCCAGCAGCGTTCAAGAGACCCAGTACTTC.

This clone occurred once. The V gene is TRBV5-4, the J gene TRBJ2-6; 12 nucleotides agree with TRBD2. The CDR3 is 19 amino acids. The trim removed 3 bases at V and 3 bases at J, leaving 10 bases unmatched. Germline-derived CDR1 and CDR2 are SGHNT and YYREEE (reference sequence). The DNA for the CDR3 is TGTGCCAGCAGCTCCCGACTAGCGGGGGTTGACGTTGGGGCCAACGTCCTGACTTTC. Translating gives CASSSRLAGVDVGANVLTF.

The CDR3 region has the DNA TGTGCCAGCAGCTTCTCCGGGACAGCCTCCTACGAGCAGTACTTC. Translation: CASSFSGTASYEQYF. The chain uses TRBV11-1 and TRBJ2-7, with 7 bases matching TRBD1. CDR1 SGHAT and CDR2 FQDESV come from the germline V gene (reference sequence). The CDR3 covers 15 residues. V dropped 3 bases and J dropped 0; count of bases not matched to a gene: 5.

A remark on this clone: Only one base separates this from a far larger clonotype, so it likely reflects a read error. This chain connects TRBV7-9 to TRBJ2-3; no firm D call. The V end lost 5 bases, the J end lost 3 bases, and 3 bases lay between the germline ends. The CDR3 sequence is 11 residues long. Germline CDR1 and CDR2: SEHNR and FQNEAQ (reference sequence). CDR3 protein: CASSETDTQYF. CDR3 nucleotide sequence: TGTGCCAGCAGCGAAACAGATACGCAGTATTTT.

The V and J genes are TRBV7-9 and TRBJ2-7, with 8 bases matching TRBD1. There are 14 residues in the CDR3. The V gene's germline CDR1 is SEHNR and CDR2 FQNEAQ (reference sequence). J gave up 2 bases and V 8 bases, and 8 bases lay outside the gene matches. The CDR3 region has the DNA TGTGCCAGCGCTGGACAGGGAGTCCCCTACGAGCAGTACTTC. It translates to CASAGQGVPYEQYF. Looking up the rest from reference TRBV7-9 and TRBJ2-7 gives the full variable domain: DTGVSQNPRHKITKRGQNVTFRCDPISEHNRLYWYRQTLGQGPEFLTYFQNEAQLEKSRLLSDRFSAERPKGSFSTLEIQRTEQGDSAMYLCASAGQGVPYEQYFGPGTRLTVT.

Remarks on this clone: Other DNA sequences within the sample encode an identical CDR3. The rearrangement joins TRBV6-5 to TRBJ1-1; D is ambiguous. V was pared by 2 bases and J by 0 bases, with 4 bases between. Germline V gene data show CDR1 as MNHEY and CDR2 as SVGAGI. The CDR3 sequence is 13 residues long. In DNA form, the CDR3 reads TGTGCCAGCAGTTACCAAGTGAACACTGAAGCTTTCTTT. It codes for CASSYQVNTEAFF.

Regarding this clone: This is likely a read error, given that the CDR3 carries no conserved phenylalanine or tryptophan at its end. No DNA is shown, since the ends of the CDR3 on it are uncertain; the CDR3 is the one TCRdb lists. The V gene is TRBV10-1, the J gene TRBJ1-4. Germline-derived CDR1 and CDR2 are WNHNN and SYGVQD (reference sequence). The CDR3 is 16 amino acids in total, end residues counted. The CDR3 reads CASSVKGGRNNEKLLC.

The V call is TRBV6-4, the J call TRBJ2-3; 7 bases match TRBD2. The trim removed 7 bases at V and 0 bases at J, leaving 7 bases unmatched. Germline V lookup: CDR1 MRHNA, CDR2 SNTAGT. The length of the CDR3 is 15 residues. Written as DNA, the CDR3 is TGTGCCAGCACCTGGGGGGGAACTAGCACAGATACGCAGTATTTT. Amino acids: CASTWGGTSTDTQYF.

The rearrangement links TRBV25-1 to TRBJ2-7, with D hard to call. This CDR3 spans 13 amino acids. Germline V gives CDR1 MGHDK, CDR2 SYGVNS. V was shortened by 3 bases and J by 4 bases, with 10 bases between the two germline ends. The CDR3 coding sequence is TGTGCCAGCAGTGATCCCGTCGTGTACGAGCAGTACTTC. It codes for CASSDPVVYEQYF.

The gene calls are TRBV7-9 and TRBJ2-1; 16 nucleotides match TRBD2. After removal of 6 bases from V and 7 bases from J, the junction contained 9 bases not matched to a gene. The CDR3 covers 17 residues. In germline, CDR1 is SEHNR, CDR2 FQNEAQ (reference sequence). The CDR3 bases are TGTGCCAGCAGTATGGGACTAGCGGGAGGGCCTTTTAATGAGCAGTTCTTC. Protein product: CASSMGLAGGPFNEQFF.

This clone was seen a few times. This chain links TRBV10-3 with TRBJ2-2; perhaps TRBD2 as D (5 bases). V lost 7 bases to trimming and J lost 2 bases, with 11 bases between them. The V gene's germline CDR1 is ENHRY and CDR2 SYGVKD. The CDR3 is 14 residues long. The chain's CDR3 is CAIKGTSNTGELFF. In DNA, the CDR3 is TGTGCCATCAAGGGCACTAGTAACACCGGGGAGCTGTTTTTT.